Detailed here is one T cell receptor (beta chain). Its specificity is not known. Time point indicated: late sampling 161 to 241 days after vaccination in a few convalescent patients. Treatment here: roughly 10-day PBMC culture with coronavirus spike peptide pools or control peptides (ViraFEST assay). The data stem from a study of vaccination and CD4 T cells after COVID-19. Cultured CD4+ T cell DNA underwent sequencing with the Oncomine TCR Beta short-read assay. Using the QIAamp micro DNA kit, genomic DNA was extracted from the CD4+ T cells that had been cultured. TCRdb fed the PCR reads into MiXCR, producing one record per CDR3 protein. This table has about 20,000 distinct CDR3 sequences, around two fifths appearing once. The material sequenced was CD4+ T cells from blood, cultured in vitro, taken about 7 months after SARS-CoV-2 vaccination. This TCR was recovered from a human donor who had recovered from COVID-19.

CDR3 amino acids: CASRKTVQETQYF. CDR3 bases: TGTGCCAGCAGGAAGACAGTCCAAGAGACCCAGTACTTC. The chain uses TRBV6-1 and TRBJ2-5; the D gene is possibly TRBD1 (5 bases). CDR1 and CDR2 from the germline V gene are MNHNS and SASEGT. Trimming stripped 6 bases from V and 1 base from J, with 9 bases between. This CDR3 has 13 amino acids.